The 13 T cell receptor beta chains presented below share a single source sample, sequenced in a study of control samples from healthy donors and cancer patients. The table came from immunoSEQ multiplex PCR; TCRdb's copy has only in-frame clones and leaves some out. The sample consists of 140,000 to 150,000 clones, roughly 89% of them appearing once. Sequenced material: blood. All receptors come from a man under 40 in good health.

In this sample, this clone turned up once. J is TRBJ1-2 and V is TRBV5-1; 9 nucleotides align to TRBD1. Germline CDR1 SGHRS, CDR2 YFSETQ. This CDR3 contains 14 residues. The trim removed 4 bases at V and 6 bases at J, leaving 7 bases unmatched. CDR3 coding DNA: TGCGCCAGCAGCGGACAGGGGTTTTCACATGGCTACACCTTC. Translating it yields CASSGQGFSHGYTF.

The CDR3 DNA is TGTGCCAGCAGTTCTCAGGGGGCGAGCTCCTACAATGAGCAGTTCTTC. This encodes CASSSQGASSYNEQFF. V is TRBV28 and J is TRBJ2-1, with 8 bases matching TRBD1. The germline V gene has CDR1 MDHEN and CDR2 SYDVKM. V lost 4 bases, J lost 0 bases, and 5 bases stayed unmatched. This CDR3 spans 16 amino acids.

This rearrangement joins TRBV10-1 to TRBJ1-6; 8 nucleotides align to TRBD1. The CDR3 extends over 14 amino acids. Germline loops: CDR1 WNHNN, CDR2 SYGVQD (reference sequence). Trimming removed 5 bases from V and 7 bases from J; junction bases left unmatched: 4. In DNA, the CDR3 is TGCGCCAGCAGTCCGGGACAGGAGAATTCACCCCTCCACTTT. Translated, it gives CASSPGQENSPLHF.

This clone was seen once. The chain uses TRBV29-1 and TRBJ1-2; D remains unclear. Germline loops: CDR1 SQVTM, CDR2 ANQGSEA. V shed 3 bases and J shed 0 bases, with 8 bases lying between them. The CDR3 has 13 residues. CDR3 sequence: CSVDYSSNYGYTF. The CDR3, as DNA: TGCAGCGTTGATTACAGCTCTAACTATGGCTACACCTTC.

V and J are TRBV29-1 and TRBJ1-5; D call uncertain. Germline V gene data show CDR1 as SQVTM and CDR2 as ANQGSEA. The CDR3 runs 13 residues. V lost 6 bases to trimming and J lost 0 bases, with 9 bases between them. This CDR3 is CSVAMNSNQPQHF. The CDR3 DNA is TGCAGCGTGGCAATGAATAGCAATCAGCCCCAGCATTTT.

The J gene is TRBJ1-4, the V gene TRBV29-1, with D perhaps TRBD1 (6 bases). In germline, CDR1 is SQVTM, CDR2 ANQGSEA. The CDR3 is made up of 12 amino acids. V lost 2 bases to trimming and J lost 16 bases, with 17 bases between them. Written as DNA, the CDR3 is TGCAGCGTTGAACCAAGGGGGGGCGTAGAGTTTTTT. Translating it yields CSVEPRGGVEFF.

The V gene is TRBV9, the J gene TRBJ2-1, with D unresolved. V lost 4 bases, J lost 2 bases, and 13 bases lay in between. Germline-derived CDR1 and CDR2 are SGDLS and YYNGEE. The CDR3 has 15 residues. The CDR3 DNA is TGTGCCAGCAGCCCCGTAGTCGTCCCCTACAATGAGCAGTTCTTC. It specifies CASSPVVVPYNEQFF.

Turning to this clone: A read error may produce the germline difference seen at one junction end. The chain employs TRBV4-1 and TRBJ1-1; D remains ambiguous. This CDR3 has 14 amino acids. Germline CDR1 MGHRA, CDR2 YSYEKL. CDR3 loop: CASTQGSLNTEAFF. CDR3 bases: TGCGCCAGCACCCAAGGCAGCCTGAACACTGAAGCTTTCTTT.

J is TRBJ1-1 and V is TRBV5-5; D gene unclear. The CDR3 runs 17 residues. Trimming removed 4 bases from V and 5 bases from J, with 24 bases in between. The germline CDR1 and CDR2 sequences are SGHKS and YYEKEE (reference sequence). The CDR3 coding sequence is TGTGCCAGCAGCCCCCAAAAGGGCCTCTCCGTTCGAACTGAAGCTTTCTTT. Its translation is CASSPQKGLSVRTEAFF.

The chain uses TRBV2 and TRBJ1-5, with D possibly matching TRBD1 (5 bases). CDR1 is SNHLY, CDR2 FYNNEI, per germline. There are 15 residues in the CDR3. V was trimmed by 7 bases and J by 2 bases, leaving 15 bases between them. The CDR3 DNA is TGTGCCAGCAATCTCATGGCCAGGGGCAATCAGCCCCAGCATTTT. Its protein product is CASNLMARGNQPQHF.

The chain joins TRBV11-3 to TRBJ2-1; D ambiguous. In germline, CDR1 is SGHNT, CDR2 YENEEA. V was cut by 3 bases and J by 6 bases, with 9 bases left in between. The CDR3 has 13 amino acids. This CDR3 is CASSFFAANEQFF. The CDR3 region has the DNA TGTGCCAGCAGCTTTTTTGCAGCCAATGAGCAGTTCTTC.

The CDR3 loop is CASDGGGTDTQYF. The CDR3 bases are TGTGCCAGCGACGGGGGGGGCACAGATACGCAGTATTTT. V gene TRBV2 combines with J gene TRBJ2-3; 8 nucleotides agree with TRBD2. This CDR3 region has 13 residues. V lost 8 bases and J lost 1; bases outside the gene matches: 2. Germline loops: CDR1 SNHLY, CDR2 FYNNEI. The variable domain in full, completed from reference TRBV2 and TRBJ2-3, reads EPEVTQTPSHQVTQMGQEVILRCVPISNHLYFYWYRQILGQKVEFLVSFYNNEISEKSEIFDDQFSVERPDGSNFTLKIRSTKLEDSAMYFCASDGGGTDTQYFGPGTRLTVL.

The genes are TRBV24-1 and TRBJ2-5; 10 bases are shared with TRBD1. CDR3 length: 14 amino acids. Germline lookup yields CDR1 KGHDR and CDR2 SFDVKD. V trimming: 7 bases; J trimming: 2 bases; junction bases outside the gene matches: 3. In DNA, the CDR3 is TGTGCCACCAGGGACAGGGGGAGTCAAGAGACCCAGTACTTC. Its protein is CATRDRGSQETQYF.